This T cell receptor (beta chain) stems from a study of cytomegalovirus exposure and HLA in healthy donors. Notes on the study in general: Near-uniform donor sequencing depth was presumed by presence/absence analyses. Fewer N-insertions than the roughly 700-donor mean were reportedly shown by an Asian-associated ancestry cluster in a later analysis.

This clone appeared once. Its antigen is unknown. There are 17 residues in the CDR3. With 3 bases removed from V and 6 bases from J, the gap between germline ends came to 23 bases. Germline CDR1 is SGHVS and CDR2 is FQNEAQ. The PCR employed 60 Vbeta primers together with 13 Jbeta primers. In the original analysis: In a later analysis, 75 million to 95 million unique TCR beta chains included roughly 11 million shared by two or more donors. Generated by immunoSEQ multiplex PCR, the TCRdb table keeps only in-frame clones and is missing some. That table gives V, J and clone size, and the DNA gave D and trimming. The sample includes 90,000 to 100,000 clones, roughly 80% of them seen just once.

The source of this sequence is a female donor in good health and CMV-seronegative. The sample taken for sequencing was PBMCs. The chain employs TRBV7-8 and TRBJ1-2, with unresolved D. The CDR3 sequence is CASSFVGGRNEKDGYTF. The DNA for the CDR3 is TGTGCCAGCAGCTTTGTTGGAGGCAGGAACGAAAAGGATGGCTACACCTTC.